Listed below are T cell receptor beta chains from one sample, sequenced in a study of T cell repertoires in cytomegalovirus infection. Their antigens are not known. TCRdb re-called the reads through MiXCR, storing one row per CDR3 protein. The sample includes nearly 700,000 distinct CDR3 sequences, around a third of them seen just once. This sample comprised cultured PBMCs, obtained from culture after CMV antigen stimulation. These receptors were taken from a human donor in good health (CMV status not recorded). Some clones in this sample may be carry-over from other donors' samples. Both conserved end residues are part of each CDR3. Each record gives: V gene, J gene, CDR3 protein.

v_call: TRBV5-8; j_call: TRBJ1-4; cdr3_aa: CASSLDAEKLFF
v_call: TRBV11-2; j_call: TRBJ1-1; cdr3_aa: CASSLDGFIGLEGNTEAFF
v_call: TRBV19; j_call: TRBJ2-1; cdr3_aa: CASSSPLARFDEQFF
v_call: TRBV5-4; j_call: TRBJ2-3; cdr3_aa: CASSSEAVDTQYF
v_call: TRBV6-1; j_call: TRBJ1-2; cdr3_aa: CATLFNENYGYTF
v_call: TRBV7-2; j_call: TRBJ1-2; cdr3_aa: CASSSSSTGTKGRGYTF
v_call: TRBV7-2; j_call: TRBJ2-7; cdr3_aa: CASSRRGEAYEQYF
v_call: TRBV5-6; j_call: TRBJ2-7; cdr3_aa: CASRRLAGDNEQYF
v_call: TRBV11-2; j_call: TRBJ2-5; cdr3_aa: CASSLTGGGFVETQYF
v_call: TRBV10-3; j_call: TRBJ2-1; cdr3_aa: CAISEPGGPSYNEQFF
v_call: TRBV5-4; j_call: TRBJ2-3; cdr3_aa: CASSWAGGITDTQYF
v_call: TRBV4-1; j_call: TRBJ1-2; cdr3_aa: CASSQVGRGYTF
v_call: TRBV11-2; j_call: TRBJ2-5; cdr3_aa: CASSTTGGNYGETQYF
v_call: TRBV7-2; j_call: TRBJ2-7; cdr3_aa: CASRSGTGIDEQYF
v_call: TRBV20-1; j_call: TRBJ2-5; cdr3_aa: CSASGGALETQYF
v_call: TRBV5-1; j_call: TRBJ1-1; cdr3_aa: CASSPGWVGNTEAFF
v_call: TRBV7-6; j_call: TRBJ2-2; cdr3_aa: CASDRRGLQNTGELFF
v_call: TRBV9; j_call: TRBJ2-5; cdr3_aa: CASSVSGTSGSGETQYF
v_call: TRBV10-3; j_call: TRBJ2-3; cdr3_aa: CAISGPFGTGVTDTQYF
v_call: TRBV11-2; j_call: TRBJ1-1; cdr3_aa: CASSRYQDLHDTEAFF
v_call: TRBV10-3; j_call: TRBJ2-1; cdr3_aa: CAIRGGGGGDNEQFF
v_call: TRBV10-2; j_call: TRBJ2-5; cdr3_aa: CASSGRTGMGAETQYF
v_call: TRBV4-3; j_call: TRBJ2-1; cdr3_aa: CASSQEGDNAYNEQFF
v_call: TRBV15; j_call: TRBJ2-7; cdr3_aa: CATSSRLGPYEQYF
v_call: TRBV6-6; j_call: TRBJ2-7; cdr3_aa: CASTDRVNYEQYF
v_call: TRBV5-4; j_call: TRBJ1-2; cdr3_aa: CASSSPGQGHGYTF
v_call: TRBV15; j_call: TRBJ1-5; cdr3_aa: CATSSRGGNQPQHF
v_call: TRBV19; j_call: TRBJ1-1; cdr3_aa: CASSMQTGLSEAFF
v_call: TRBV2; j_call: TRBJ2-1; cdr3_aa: CASSHRGTRYNEQFF
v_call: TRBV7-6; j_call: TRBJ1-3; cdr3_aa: CASSSPGGAGNTIYF
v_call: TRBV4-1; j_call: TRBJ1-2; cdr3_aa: CASSLRLAEGFYGYTF
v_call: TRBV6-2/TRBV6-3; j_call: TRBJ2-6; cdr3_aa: CASSYSRGDKRSGANVLTF
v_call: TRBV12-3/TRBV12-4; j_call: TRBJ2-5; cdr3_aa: CASSFGETQYF
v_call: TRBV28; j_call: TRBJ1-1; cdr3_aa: CASNDPTGLDTEAFF
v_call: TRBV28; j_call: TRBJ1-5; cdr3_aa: CASRGRSNQPQHF
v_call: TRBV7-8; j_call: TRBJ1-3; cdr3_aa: CASSLTGSGDTIYF
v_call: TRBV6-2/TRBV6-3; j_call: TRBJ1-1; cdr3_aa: CASSGQGTTEAFF
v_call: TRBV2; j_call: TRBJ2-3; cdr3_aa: CASSDSGLGSTDTQYF
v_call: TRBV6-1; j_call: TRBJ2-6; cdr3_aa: CASSPGPSGANVLTF
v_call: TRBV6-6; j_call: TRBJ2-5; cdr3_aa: CASSNTLEREETQYF
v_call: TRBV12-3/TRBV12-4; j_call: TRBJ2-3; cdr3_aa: CASSLGTSDTDTQYF
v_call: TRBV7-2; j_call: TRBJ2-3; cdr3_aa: CASSSDRDSYTDTQYF
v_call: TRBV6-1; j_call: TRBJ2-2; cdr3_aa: CASSENGGSGELFF
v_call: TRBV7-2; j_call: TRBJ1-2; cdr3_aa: CASSLDRGSNYGYTF
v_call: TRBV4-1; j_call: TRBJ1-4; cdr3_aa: CASSRQGGEYEKLFF
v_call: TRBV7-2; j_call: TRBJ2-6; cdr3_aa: CASSPRGLAGLSGANVLTF
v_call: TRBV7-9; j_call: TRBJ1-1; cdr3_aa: CASSFQTGEGEAFF
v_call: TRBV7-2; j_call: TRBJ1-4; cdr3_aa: CASSVEGSNEKLFF
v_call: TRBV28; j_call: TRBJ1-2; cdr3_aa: CASNPPGRSNYGYTF
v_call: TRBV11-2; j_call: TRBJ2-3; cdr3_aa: CASSKLAVQYF
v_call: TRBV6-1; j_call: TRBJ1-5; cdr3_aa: CASVRDYSNQPQHF
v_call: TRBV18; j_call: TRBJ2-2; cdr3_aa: CASSPPTGRSTGELFF
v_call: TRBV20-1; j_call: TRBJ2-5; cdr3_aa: CSARDRQRGQETQYF